Here is one T cell receptor (beta chain) with its context. The specificity of this receptor is unknown. The sample holds no much larger clone one base away, and base qualities are not on file. This entry is derived from a study of shared T cell receptors in the human thymus (dated by TCRdb to about 2021). With respect to the entire study: The study examined how the human thymus generates shared, self-reactive T-cell receptor alpha chains.

CDR1 and CDR2, per the germline V gene, are SGHRS and YFSETQ. Taken from cysteine to phenylalanine, the CDR3 has 15 residues. Of the read, only the CDR3 DNA is kept; its 45 bases are in frame from base 1. V is clipped by 3 bases and J by 3 bases, and the sequence between their germline boundaries is 14 bases long. Libraries were built with the immunoSEQ multiplex PCR assay. TCRdb took this table from immuneACCESS and kept in-frame rearrangements with V and J called. Such tables lack part of the clones; where checked against another copy, unresolved V genes explain under half of the gap, and the rest is unexplained. The sample contains hundreds of thousands of clones, 75% to 90% of them found a single time. In total, the top ten clones hold roughly 0.01% of the sample. This sample was also put to use in a study of human thymus T cells. As described in the second report: In Finland, the donors were immunologically healthy infants who were having open corrective cardiac surgery for congenital heart defects. Thymus tissue was obtained as surgical resects removed during corrective cardiac surgery. Usage of V and J gene segments appeared to be biased in both the thymic and the peripheral blood repertoires. The related research found that thymic TCR repertoires overlapped highly between unrelated individuals. TCR alpha and beta repertoires from about eight infant thymus samples and a few related peripheral blood samples were characterized in the study. The cohort included over five male and a couple of female infants, with donor ages spanning 7 to 244 days. After being mechanically released from the tissue, thymocytes were kept at -70 degrees C in pellets of about 10-32 million cells. Genomic DNA was extracted from frozen cell pellets with a QIAsymphony instrument. Using the immunoSEQ multiplex PCR assay, the TCRB and TCRAD loci were amplified from a standardized quantity of quality-controlled genomic DNA. The amplicons covered the V(D)J region and were long enough to include the CDR3 and to identify the V and J genes. The commercial immunoSEQ service was used to sequence amplicons on an Illumina platform. Primer bias and sequencing errors were corrected as previously described, and TCRAD and TCRB were defined on the basis of the IMGT database. Analysis of the repertoires was done with immunoSEQ Analyzer 3.0 and VDJTools and included basic statistics, V/J segment usage, diversity estimates, rarefaction and pairwise overlap. To estimate diversity, the Chao1, ChaoE, Efron-Thisted, Shannon and inverse Simpson indices were applied, and diversity was also estimated on datasets down-sampled to the smallest sample. Repertoire overlap was determined by strict matching of CDR3 nucleotide sequence, V gene and J gene, and Jaccard-based multidimensional scaling clustering was applied. On average, thymus samples gave 800,000 or so unique TCRB clonotypes, whereas blood samples gave around 80,000.

The source material was thymocytes. The TCR comes from a girl under three years old with a congenital heart defect. Donor details come from another sample of the same person, matched by shared clones. The chain joins TRBV5-1 to TRBJ2-3, with TRBD2 perhaps the D gene, on 6 matching bases. The CDR3 here reads CASSSGTPPTDTQYF. Read as DNA, the sequence is TGCGCCAGCAGCTCTGGGACTCCCCCGACAGATACGCAGTATTTT.